The 28 T cell receptor beta chains below all came from one sample that was sequenced in a study of shared clonotypes between healthy human individuals. Clones were sequenced by immunoSEQ multiplex PCR, and TCRdb holds only the in-frame ones, with some missing. The sample contains roughly 2.5 million clones, over 85% of which appear only once. Sample: naive CD4+ T cells sorted from blood. Subset denoted: CD45RA+ positively selected. The origin of the receptors is a young man in good health.

The chain joins TRBV7-6 to TRBJ2-7, with 10 bases identical to TRBD2. V was clipped by 5 bases and J by 2 bases; unmatched bases: 6. Germline CDR1 reads SGHVS; CDR2 reads FNYEAQ. The CDR3 runs to 15 residues. Here the CDR3 reads CASSPTSGNAYEQYF. In DNA, the CDR3 is TGTGCCAGCAGCCCTACTAGCGGGAACGCCTACGAGCAGTACTTC.

The V call is TRBV7-6, the J call TRBJ2-1; D not certain. This CDR3 contains 15 residues. Between the trimmed V and J ends, which lost 7 bases and 6 bases, there was a span of 19 bases. Germline CDR1 reads SGHVS; CDR2 reads FNYEAQ. The CDR3 region is CASTSPYPLRNEQFF. In DNA form, the CDR3 reads TGTGCCAGCACCTCCCCGTACCCGCTTCGCAATGAGCAGTTCTTC.

The gene calls are TRBV12-5 and TRBJ1-5; tentative D call: TRBD1 (6 bases). CDR3 length: 15 residues. Germline loops: CDR1 LGHNT, CDR2 FRNRAP. V lost 5 bases, J lost 0 bases, and 11 bases lay in between. The CDR3: CASGKTGNSNQPQHF. DNA of the CDR3: TGTGCTAGTGGTAAGACAGGTAATAGCAATCAGCCCCAGCATTTT.

The V and J genes are TRBV5-1 and TRBJ2-7; possibly TRBD1 for D (5 bases). Trimming stripped 4 bases from V and 5 bases from J, with 16 bases between. The germline CDR1 and CDR2 sequences are SGHRS and YFSETQ. The CDR3 has 14 residues. CDR3 nucleotides: TGCGCCAGCAGCCCGGGCCAGGGTCTGGACGAGCAGTACTTC. The encoded protein is CASSPGQGLDEQYF.

This chain uses TRBV6-5 with TRBJ1-2, with D possibly being TRBD1 (6 bases). V lost 6 bases, J lost 4 bases, and 12 bases lay in between. The CDR3 has 13 residues. Germline V CDR1 and CDR2: MNHEY, SVGAGI. The CDR3 loop reads CASRTGTSYGYTF. The CDR3 DNA is TGTGCCAGCAGAACCGGGACATCCTATGGCTACACCTTC.

V usage is TRBV28 and J usage is TRBJ1-2, with D possibly being TRBD1 (5 bases). Germline lookup yields CDR1 MDHEN and CDR2 SYDVKM. The CDR3 consists of 15 residues. Trimming left V 5 bases short and J 7 bases short, with 20 bases between. CDR3 coding DNA: TGTGCCAGCAGTCCGTATGGGGGAGTGGGAGGTGGCTACACCTTC. As protein: CASSPYGGVGGGYTF.

The rearrangement links TRBV9 to TRBJ1-1, with a weak D call TRBD1 (6 bases). This CDR3 contains 15 residues. Germline-derived CDR1 and CDR2 are SGDLS and YYNGEE. Trimming took off 1 base at V and 3 bases at J, with 13 bases between the two ends. The CDR3 nucleotides read TGTGCCAGCAGCGTAAATCCAGGGGAGGACACTGAAGCTTTCTTT. This encodes CASSVNPGEDTEAFF.

The rearrangement uses TRBV18 and TRBJ1-4, with D unclear. Trimming took off 3 bases at V and 3 bases at J, with 8 bases between the two ends. The CDR3 sequence is 14 residues long. The germline V gene encodes CDR1 KGHSH and CDR2 LQKENI. DNA of the CDR3: TGTGCCAGCTCACCGGTATTTTCTAATGAAAAACTGTTTTTT. Its protein is CASSPVFSNEKLFF.

As concerns this clone: Other DNA variants within this sample encode the same CDR3. This chain links TRBV9 with TRBJ2-3; 9 positions agree with TRBD2. J lost 3 bases, V lost 2 bases, and 4 bases had no gene match. Germline CDR1 SGDLS, CDR2 YYNGEE. This CDR3 comprises 15 residues. CDR3 nucleotides: TGTGCCAGCAGCGTGGGTAGCGGGGGAACAGATACGCAGTATTTT. Protein product: CASSVGSGGTDTQYF.

V usage is TRBV11-2 and J usage is TRBJ2-7; 8 nucleotides match TRBD1. The V segment lost 5 bases and the J segment 1 base; nucleotides outside the gene matches: 7. CDR1 and CDR2 from the germline V gene are SGHAT and FQNNGV. CDR3 size: 15 residues. CDR3 sequence reads: CASSLATGDSYEQYF. In DNA form, the CDR3 reads TGTGCCAGCAGCCTAGCGACAGGGGATTCCTACGAGCAGTACTTC.

V is TRBV6-5 and J is TRBJ1-3; 7 bases align to TRBD1. The CDR3 spans 14 residues. The germline V gene has CDR1 MNHEY and CDR2 SVGAGI. V was pared by 2 bases and J by 4 bases, with 2 bases of the junction left unmatched. CDR3 region: CASSYDRVGNTIYF. The CDR3, as DNA: TGTGCCAGCAGTTACGACAGGGTGGGAAACACCATATATTTT.

This rearrangement joins TRBV5-1 to TRBJ2-2, with D possibly matching TRBD2 (7 bases). Germline CDR1 and CDR2: SGHRS and YFSETQ. The CDR3 runs 16 residues. V was clipped by 4 bases and J by 5 bases, with 18 bases between them. The CDR3 DNA reads as TGCGCCAGCAGCCCGGGGGGCCTCCCGAGGACCGGGGAGCTGTTTTTT. As protein: CASSPGGLPRTGELFF.

The chain recombines TRBV11-2 with TRBJ1-4; D is possibly TRBD1 (5 bases). V was cut by 2 bases and J by 6 bases, with 10 bases left in between. The CDR3 is 14 residues long. In germline, CDR1 is SGHAT, CDR2 FQNNGV. The CDR3 sequence is CASSLQGGHEKLFF. For the CDR3, the DNA is TGTGCCAGCAGCTTACAGGGAGGACATGAAAAACTGTTTTTT.

The V gene is TRBV5-4, the J gene TRBJ2-3; 10 bases align to TRBD2. CDR3 length: 15 amino acids. V was clipped by 3 bases and J by 1 base; unmatched bases: 2. Germline V gene data show CDR1 as SGHNT and CDR2 as YYREEE (reference sequence). The DNA for the CDR3 is TGTGCCAGCAGCTGGGGGACTAGCGGCACAGATACGCAGTATTTT. Encoded protein: CASSWGTSGTDTQYF.

As concerns this clone: The identical CDR3 is also encoded by other nucleotide sequences in the sample. The chain combines TRBV5-1 with TRBJ2-2; 9 nucleotides agree with TRBD2. The CDR3 covers 16 residues. V gave up 0 bases and J gave up 1 base; unmatched junction bases: 1. Per germline, CDR1 SGHRS and CDR2 YFSETQ. CDR3 DNA sequence: TGCGCCAGCAGCTTGGGACTAGCGGAGAACACCGGGGAGCTGTTTTTT. Protein: CASSLGLAENTGELFF.

The chain uses TRBV18 and TRBJ2-3, with D unclear. This CDR3 comprises 15 residues. Per germline, CDR1 KGHSH and CDR2 LQKENI. V was shortened by 6 bases and J by 2 bases, with 15 bases between the two germline ends. The CDR3, as DNA: TGTGCCAGCTCGCCGAGAGGTGGGCCCACAGATACGCAGTATTTT. Translating it yields CASSPRGGPTDTQYF.

The V gene is TRBV19, the J gene TRBJ2-7; 9 bases are shared with TRBD2. V gave up 3 bases and J gave up 2 bases; unmatched junction bases: 2. CDR3 length: 14 amino acids. Germline loops: CDR1 LNHDA, CDR2 SQIVND (reference sequence). CDR3 sequence reads: CASSMERGAYEQYF. CDR3 nucleotide sequence: TGTGCCAGTAGTATGGAGCGGGGGGCCTACGAGCAGTACTTC.

This chain joins TRBV9 and TRBJ1-2; the D is unclear. The CDR3 is 14 residues long. V was cut by 0 bases and J by 3 bases, with 9 bases left in between. CDR1 SGDLS and CDR2 YYNGEE come from the germline V gene. For the CDR3, the DNA is TGTGCCAGCAGCGTAGGTTCAGGATACTATGGCTACACCTTC. Residues: CASSVGSGYYGYTF.

The chain carries TRBV5-4 and TRBJ2-7, with 7 nucleotides matching TRBD2. CDR1 is SGHNT and CDR2 is YYREEE in the germline V gene (reference sequence). This CDR3 is built from 16 residues. V lost 4 bases and J lost 3; bases outside the gene matches: 13. DNA for the CDR3: TGTGCCAGCAGCCTGGATTCGGGGGGTATCAGCTACGAGCAGTACTTC. Its translation is CASSLDSGGISYEQYF.

This rearrangement joins TRBV28 to TRBJ1-1; possible D gene TRBD1, 5 bases. CDR3 length equals 15 residues. V lost 6 bases and J lost 3, with 17 bases in between. The germline V gene encodes CDR1 MDHEN and CDR2 SYDVKM. CDR3 region: CASSPGDLGHTEAFF. The DNA of the CDR3 is TGTGCCAGCAGCCCTGGGGACCTTGGCCACACTGAAGCTTTCTTT.

The V and J genes are TRBV27 and TRBJ2-7, with a weak D call TRBD1 (5 bases). CDR3 size: 13 residues. V was trimmed by 9 bases and J by 5 bases, leaving 17 bases between them. From germline, CDR1 is MNHEY and CDR2 SMNVEV (reference sequence). The CDR3 spells CARGARVLNEQYF. DNA of the CDR3: TGTGCCAGAGGGGCCAGGGTTCTGAACGAGCAGTACTTC.

The rearrangement joins TRBV28 to TRBJ1-6, with unresolved D. This CDR3 comprises 16 residues. The V end lost 3 bases, the J end lost 7 bases, and 16 bases lay between the germline ends. Looked up from germline, CDR1 is MDHEN and CDR2 is SYDVKM. The CDR3 DNA sequence: TGTGCCAGCAGTTTCCCCCTTGGTGGAACGAATTCACCCCTCCACTTT. It translates to CASSFPLGGTNSPLHF.

The chain combines TRBV4-3 with TRBJ2-1; possibly TRBD1 for D (7 bases). Germline CDR1 reads LGHNA; CDR2 reads YSLEER. This CDR3 region has 17 residues. V was shortened by 0 bases and J by 3 bases, with 15 bases between the two germline ends. The CDR3 protein is CASSQELQGGVYNEQFF. DNA for the CDR3: TGCGCCAGCAGCCAAGAACTTCAGGGGGGAGTCTACAATGAGCAGTTCTTC.

The chain recombines TRBV5-4 with TRBJ2-7; TRBD1 matches at 9 bases. From germline, CDR1 is SGHNT and CDR2 YYREEE (reference sequence). J was trimmed by 2 bases and V by 4 bases; bases with no gene match: 10. The CDR3 is made up of 16 amino acids. The CDR3 region is CASSLSGTGRTYEQYF. Written as DNA, the CDR3 is TGTGCCAGCAGCCTAAGTGGGACAGGGCGCACCTACGAGCAGTACTTC.

This chain connects TRBV29-1 to TRBJ2-7; D is ambiguous. CDR1 is SQVTM, CDR2 ANQGSEA, per germline. The CDR3 runs to 11 residues. V was pared by 4 bases and J by 6 bases, with 10 bases between. Here the CDR3 DNA reads TGCAGCGTTGGGAAGTTAGCCGAGCAGTACTTC. Protein: CSVGKLAEQYF.

This sequence joins TRBV5-1 and TRBJ2-7; 9 bases match TRBD2. V gave up 4 bases and J gave up 3 bases; unmatched junction bases: 5. Germline values: CDR1 SGHRS, CDR2 YFSETQ. The CDR3 totals 14 residues. CDR3: CASSPGLANYEQYF. The DNA of the CDR3 is TGCGCCAGCAGCCCCGGACTAGCGAACTACGAGCAGTACTTC.

The chain links TRBV19 to TRBJ1-5; 7 bases agree with TRBD1. V lost 5 bases and J lost 7; bases outside the gene matches: 5. The germline gives CDR1 LNHDA, CDR2 SQIVND (reference sequence). The CDR3 consists of 13 residues. CDR3 residues: CASSAGTEQPQHF. In DNA, the CDR3 is TGTGCCAGTAGTGCCGGGACAGAGCAGCCCCAGCATTTT.

The chain uses TRBV6-6 and TRBJ2-4, with TRBD1 matching 7 bases. This CDR3 is built from 16 residues. V was pared by 6 bases and J by 0 bases, with 8 bases of the junction left unmatched. CDR1 is MNHNY, CDR2 SVGAGI, per germline (reference sequence). CDR3 in amino acids: CASSDGQALAKNIQYF. The CDR3 DNA reads TGTGCCAGCAGCGATGGACAGGCACTAGCCAAAAACATTCAGTACTTC.